This TCR beta chain was captured by sequencing in a study of shared clonotypes between healthy human individuals. Study findings and constraints: The sharing of 4% to 5.5% of naive CD4 clonotypes was seen across a handful of donors. Clonotypes which were not shared had lower generation probabilities than clonotypes that all four donors shared.

Running of the assay took place at deep level. Method: immunoSEQ multiplex PCR; TCRdb's copy keeps in-frame clones and lacks some. The repertoire has 1.5 million to 1.9 million clones, 95% to 99% of them found once; the top ten carry about 0.45%. With regard to this clone: What it binds is unknown. This specimen includes other DNA sequences encoding the same CDR3.

The CDR3 has 16 residues. Germline V gene sequence: CDR1 SGHRS, CDR2 YFSETQ. V dropped 0 bases and J dropped 6; count of bases not matched to a gene: 3. Each donor was a Caucasian adult residing in Nashville, Tennessee. The sample consisted of naive CD4+ T cells sorted from blood. The subset was: CD45RA+ positively selected. The V gene is TRBV5-1, the J gene TRBJ2-3, with 14 bases that match TRBD2. This receptor was taken from a man under 40 in good health. CDR3 DNA sequence: TGCGCCAGCAGCTTGGGACTAGCGGGAGGGTTGGATACGCAGTATTTT. Translated: CASSLGLAGGLDTQYF.